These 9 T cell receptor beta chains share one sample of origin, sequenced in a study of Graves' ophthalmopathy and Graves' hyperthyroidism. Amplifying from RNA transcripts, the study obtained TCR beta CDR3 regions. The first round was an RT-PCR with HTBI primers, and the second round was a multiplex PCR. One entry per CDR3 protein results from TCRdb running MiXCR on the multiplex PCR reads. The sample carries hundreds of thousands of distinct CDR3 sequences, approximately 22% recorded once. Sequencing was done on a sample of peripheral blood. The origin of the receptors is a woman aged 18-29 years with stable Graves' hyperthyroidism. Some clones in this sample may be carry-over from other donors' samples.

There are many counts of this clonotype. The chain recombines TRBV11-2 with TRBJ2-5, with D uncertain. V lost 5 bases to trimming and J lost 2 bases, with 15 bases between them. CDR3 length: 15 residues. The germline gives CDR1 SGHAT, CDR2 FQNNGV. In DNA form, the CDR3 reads TGTGCCAGCAGCCATACGATAGACTTGCAAGAGACCCAGTACTTC. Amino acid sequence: CASSHTIDLQETQYF.

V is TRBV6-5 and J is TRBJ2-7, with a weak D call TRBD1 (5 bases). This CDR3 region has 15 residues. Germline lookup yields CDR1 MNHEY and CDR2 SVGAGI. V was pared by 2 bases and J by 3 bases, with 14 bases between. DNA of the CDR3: TGTGCCAGCAGTTACGGGCGTCCGGACAACTACGAGCAGTACTTC. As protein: CASSYGRPDNYEQYF.

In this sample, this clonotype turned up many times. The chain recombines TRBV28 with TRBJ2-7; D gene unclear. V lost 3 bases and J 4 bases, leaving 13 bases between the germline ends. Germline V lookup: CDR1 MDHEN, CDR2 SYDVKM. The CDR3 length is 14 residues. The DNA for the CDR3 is TGTGCCAGCAGTTTCCCGCTACAAAGTTACGAGCAGTACTTC. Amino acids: CASSFPLQSYEQYF. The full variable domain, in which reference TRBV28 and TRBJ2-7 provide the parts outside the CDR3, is DVKVTQSSRYLVKRTGEKVFLECVQDMDHENMFWYRQDPGLGLRLIYFSYDVKMKEKGDIPEGYSVSREKKERFSLILESASTNQTSMYLCASSFPLQSYEQYFGPGTRLTVT.

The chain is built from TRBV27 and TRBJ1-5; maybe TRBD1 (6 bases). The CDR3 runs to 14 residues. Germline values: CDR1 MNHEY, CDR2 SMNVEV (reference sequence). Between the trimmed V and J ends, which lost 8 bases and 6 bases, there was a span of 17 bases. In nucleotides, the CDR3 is TGTGCCAGCGGCCAGTGGGGGCTTGGTCAGCCCCAGCATTTT. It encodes CASGQWGLGQPQHF.

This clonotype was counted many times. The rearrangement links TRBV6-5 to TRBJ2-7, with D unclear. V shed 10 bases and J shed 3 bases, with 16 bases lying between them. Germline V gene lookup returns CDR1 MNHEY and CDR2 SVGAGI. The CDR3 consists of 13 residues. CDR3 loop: CATIRADYYEQYF. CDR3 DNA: TGTGCCACCATACGTGCGGATTACTACGAGCAGTACTTC.

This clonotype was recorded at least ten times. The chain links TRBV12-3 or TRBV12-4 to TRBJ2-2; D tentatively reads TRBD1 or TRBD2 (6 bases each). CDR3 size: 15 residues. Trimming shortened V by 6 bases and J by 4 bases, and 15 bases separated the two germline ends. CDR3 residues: CASSQGGSVTGELFF. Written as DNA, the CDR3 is TGTGCCAGCAGCCAAGGGGGGTCCGTCACCGGGGAGCTGTTTTTT.

The CDR3 protein is CASSVGPRNTEAFF. As DNA, the CDR3 is TGTGCCAGCAGCGTAGGCCCGAGGAACACTGAAGCTTTCTTT. This chain joins TRBV9 and TRBJ1-1; D unresolved. CDR3 size: 14 residues. Trimming shortened V by 0 bases and J by 1 base, and 7 bases separated the two germline ends. Germline V gene data show CDR1 as SGDLS and CDR2 as YYNGEE.

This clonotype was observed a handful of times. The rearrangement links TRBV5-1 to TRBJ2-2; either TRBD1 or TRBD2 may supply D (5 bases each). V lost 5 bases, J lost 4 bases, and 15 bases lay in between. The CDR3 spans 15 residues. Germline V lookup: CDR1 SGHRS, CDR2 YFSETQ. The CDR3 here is CASSLGRSSTGELFF. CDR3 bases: TGCGCCAGCAGTCTGGGACGTTCTTCCACCGGGGAGCTGTTTTTT.

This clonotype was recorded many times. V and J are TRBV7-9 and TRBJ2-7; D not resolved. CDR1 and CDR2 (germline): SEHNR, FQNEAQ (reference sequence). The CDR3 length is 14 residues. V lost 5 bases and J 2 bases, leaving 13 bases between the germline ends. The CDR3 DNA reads TGTGCCAGCAGCCGAGACCGAACCACCTACGAGCAGTACTTC. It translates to CASSRDRTTYEQYF.